The clone carrying this TCR beta chain was seen a handful of times. V was trimmed by 6 bases and J by 8 bases, leaving 16 bases between them. This CDR3 comprises 13 residues. The data stem from a study of blood T cell repertoires in COVID-19. Study details: From T cells, B-cell-depleted T cells, or PBMCs came the material, which was cDNA or gDNA.

Participants' own reports of clinical history determined their cohort assignment. As processed by the authors: Cell counts per sample came from amplifying reference gene primers. Libraries were prepared by immunoSEQ multiplex PCR; TCRdb keeps only in-frame clonotypes and omits some of them. Clonal size and the V and J genes are those of that table, whereas D and trimming came from the DNA. The data show approximately 180,000 clones, roughly 87% seen once. The chain has TRBV12-3 or TRBV12-4 and TRBJ1-2, with D hard to call. Input material: PBMCs or T cells enriched from blood (not recorded which). The origin of this receptor is a human donor with acute COVID-19. The donor label of this sample is uncertain. The CDR3 DNA reads TGTGCCAGCAGCCCGAGCGGTGGAGAGGGCTACACCTTC. Protein sequence: CASSPSGGEGYTF.